This T cell receptor beta chain was sequenced for a study of blood T cell repertoires in COVID-19. Assignment of participants to cohorts was predicated upon participant-reported clinical history. This CDR3 has 12 residues. Trimming took 7 bases from V and 4 from J, leaving 10 bases between them. CDR1 is SNHLY and CDR2 is FYNNEI in the germline V gene. Assay used: immunoSEQ multiplex PCR; TCRdb lists only in-frame clones, some missing. The table has 390,000 or so clones, around nine tenths seen once. V gene TRBV2 combines with J gene TRBJ1-2; D call uncertain. The sample taken for sequencing was PBMCs or T cells enriched from blood (not recorded which). This TCR derives from a woman aged 50 to 65 who had recovered from COVID-19. CDR3: CASNTESYGYTF. The CDR3 DNA sequence: TGTGCCAGCAATACAGAGAGCTATGGCTACACCTTC.